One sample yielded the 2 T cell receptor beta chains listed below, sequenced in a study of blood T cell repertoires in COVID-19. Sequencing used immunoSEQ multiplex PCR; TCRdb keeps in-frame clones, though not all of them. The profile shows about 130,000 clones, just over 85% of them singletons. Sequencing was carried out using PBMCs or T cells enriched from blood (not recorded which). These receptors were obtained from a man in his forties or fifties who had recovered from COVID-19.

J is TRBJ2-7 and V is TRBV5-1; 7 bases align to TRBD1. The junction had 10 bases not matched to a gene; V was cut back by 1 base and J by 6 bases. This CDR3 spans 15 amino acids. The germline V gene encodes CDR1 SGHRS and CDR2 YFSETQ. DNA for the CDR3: TGCGCCAGCAGCTTGTTGGCAGGGGGAATCGGCGAGCAGTACGTC. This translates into CASSLLAGGIGEQYV.

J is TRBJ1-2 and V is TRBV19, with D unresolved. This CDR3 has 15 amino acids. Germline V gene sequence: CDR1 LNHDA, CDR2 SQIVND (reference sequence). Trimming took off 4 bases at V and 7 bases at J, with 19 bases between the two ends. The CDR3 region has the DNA TGTGCCAGTAGTAAACGGGGTACAGCTTTTGGTGGCTACACCTTC. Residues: CASSKRGTAFGGYTF.